This TCR beta chain was captured in a study of identical twins. Whole-study findings and limits: Insertions were fewer in abundant cord blood beta clonotypes, whereas memory repertoires showed none of this pattern. Invariant cells of the MAIT and iNKT types might have partly distorted the zero-insertion analyses. Low generation probability was overrepresented in out-of-frame alpha sequences shared by twins.

This clonotype was detected only a few times. No antigen is known for it. A universal primer site came from template switching; cDNA carried unique molecular identifiers. MiXCR, run by TCRdb on the 5' RACE reads, gives a single entry per CDR3 protein. The profile shows hundreds of thousands of distinct CDR3 sequences, about 7.5% of them singletons. These data are also associated with another study on yellow fever vaccine responses in identical twins.

The sample comprised memory (CD45RO+) T cells sorted from blood. The receptor comes from a woman younger than 35 in good health.

CDR3 loop: CASSSLRTGGNTGELFF. In DNA, the CDR3 is TGTGCCAGCAGCTCCCTTCGGACAGGGGGGAACACCGGGGAGCTGTTTTTT. The J gene is TRBJ2-2, the V gene TRBV7-9; the match to TRBD1 covers 10 bases. V trimming: 4 bases; J trimming: 1 base; junction bases outside the gene matches: 6. Per germline, CDR1 SEHNR and CDR2 FQNEAQ (reference sequence). There are 17 residues in the CDR3.